The rows below give T cell receptor beta chains drawn from one sample of a study of T-cell reconstitution after alpha-beta-depleted transplantation in children. Via MiXCR, TCRdb re-called the PCR reads, giving one row per CDR3 protein. The repertoire has more than 200,000 distinct CDR3 sequences, under 30% of them found once; the top ten carry about 4.8%. The material sequenced was PBMCs, mostly from graft donor cells, taken 360 days after TCRalphabeta/CD19-depleted stem cell transplant. The receptors were sampled from a female patient aged 2-9 years who had a stem cell transplant for congenital amegakaryocytic thrombocytopenia, so the T cells may come from the graft donor. Both conserved end residues are part of each CDR3.

TRBV3-1	TRBJ2-7	CASSQNPHEQYF
TRBV30	TRBJ2-1	CAWKPAGAFNHNEQFF
TRBV7-2	TRBJ2-7	CASSPLGGEQYF
TRBV3-1	TRBJ2-2	CASSQDGPTNTGELFF
TRBV7-9	TRBJ1-2	CASSYGAENYGYTF
TRBV20-1	TRBJ2-7	CSARDRGQGLTYEQYF
TRBV7-2	TRBJ2-7	CASSFAGVAAQPYEQYF
TRBV28	TRBJ2-1	CASSLHLAGGYNEQFF
TRBV3-1	TRBJ2-3	CASSYKIGRGYTDTQYF
TRBV5-1	TRBJ1-1	CASSLATGGIAEAFF
TRBV20-1	TRBJ2-3	CSMTFIARGDTQYF
TRBV2	TRBJ2-6	CASTYGQGALGANVLTF
TRBV2	TRBJ2-7	CARGLPGVKREQYF
TRBV18	TRBJ2-1	CASSPYSAGLYNEQFF
TRBV24-1	TRBJ2-6	CATSDFGGYVNVLTF
TRBV12-5	TRBJ2-1	CASGYNRDRSYNEQFF
TRBV11-2	TRBJ2-7	CASSRTGTPSYEQYF
TRBV12-3/TRBV12-4	TRBJ2-7	CASSLDRAYEQYF
TRBV24-1	TRBJ2-3	CATSDLSPTDTQYF
TRBV10-3	TRBJ2-3	CATLHRDKSTDTQYF
TRBV4-3	TRBJ2-5	CASSHMTSGGQETQYF
TRBV2	TRBJ2-7	CVSIRTAKSYEQYF
TRBV10-3	TRBJ2-1	CAIRYGGASRNEQFF
TRBV28	TRBJ2-7	CASSLSLTYEQYF
TRBV7-3	TRBJ2-3	CASSPLHPSGTDTQYF
TRBV20-1	TRBJ2-7	CSARADSNSYEQYF